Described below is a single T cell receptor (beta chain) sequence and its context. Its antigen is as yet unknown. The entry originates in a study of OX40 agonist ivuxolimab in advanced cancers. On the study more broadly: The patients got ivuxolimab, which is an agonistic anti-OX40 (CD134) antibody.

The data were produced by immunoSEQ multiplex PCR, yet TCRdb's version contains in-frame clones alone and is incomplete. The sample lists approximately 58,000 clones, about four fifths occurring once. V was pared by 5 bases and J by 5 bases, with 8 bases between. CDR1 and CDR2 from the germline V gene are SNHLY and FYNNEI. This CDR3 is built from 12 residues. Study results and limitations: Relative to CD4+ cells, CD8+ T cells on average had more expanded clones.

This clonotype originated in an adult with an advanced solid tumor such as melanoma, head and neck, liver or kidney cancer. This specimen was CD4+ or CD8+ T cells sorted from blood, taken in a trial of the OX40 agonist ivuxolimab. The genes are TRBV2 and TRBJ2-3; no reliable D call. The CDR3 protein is CASSFILDTQYF. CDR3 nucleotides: TGTGCCAGCAGTTTCATTTTAGATACGCAGTATTTT.